Below, one T cell receptor (beta chain) is given with its context. Its target antigen remains unknown. Per-base quality was not reported, and no clone a single base away is much larger than it. Library prep was done by the immunoSEQ multiplex PCR assay. The original methods were these. A statistical classification framework was built to diagnose cytomegalovirus status from the catalog of TCR beta chain sequences. The source is immuneACCESS, and TCRdb retained only in-frame sequences with V and J called. Part of the clones is not carried over; for the studies checked, unresolved V genes explain less than half of this, and the remainder is unexplained. V and J calls and clone size are as listed in that table; D and trimming were resolved from the DNA. For this sample the table gives roughly 98,000 clones, of which around 85% were detected only once. 3.9% of the sample is taken by the ten largest. This sample stems from a study of cytomegalovirus exposure and HLA in healthy donors (dated by TCRdb to the late 2010s). Turning to the overall study: The roughly 700 repertoires of the first cohort and the 110 or so validation repertoires were produced on the same platform, according to a later analysis. The study was designed to test whether signatures of past pathogen exposure could be identified by cataloging public T cell receptors. Along with the approximately 650-subject first cohort, a separate validation cohort of over a hundred different subjects was used. High-throughput TCR immunosequencing, statistical association of individual TCRs with disease status, and machine learning were combined to predict cytomegalovirus infection status.

What the authors observed across the whole study: Of the cluster scores, approximately 94% were above 0 in a later analysis, which found that TCRs clustered in the first cohort also tended to co-occur in the roughly 130 validation repertoires. Cytomegalovirus status was reported to be diagnosed by the classifier with high specificity and sensitivity in both the original and validation cohorts. The study listed approximately 150 TCR beta chains as associated with cytomegalovirus. A later analysis lacked HLA typing for the validation cohort, so it scored co-occurrence in that cohort across all 120 repertoires. While some public TCRs were present in many individuals, most TCR sequences turned up only very rarely across donors. According to the authors, the approach could potentially be generalized to other disease states and immunological phenotypes. Three of the identified cytomegalovirus-associated TCR beta chains were confirmed in vitro to be specific for cytomegalovirus antigens.

The donors were included in the validation cohort of roughly 120 subjects, a group kept apart from the roughly 700-subject first cohort. The germline ends are 12 bases apart after V is trimmed by 3 bases and J by 5 bases. CDR1 and CDR2 are read off the germline V gene as SGDLS and YYNGEE. Reading from cysteine to phenylalanine, the CDR3 counts 14 amino acids. Just the 42-base CDR3 DNA is kept, in frame starting at base 1. The TCR sequence derives from a woman aged 25 to 39 in good health and CMV-seronegative. Sequencing was done on a sample of PBMCs. The sequence is built from TRBV9 and TRBJ1-5, with the D segment identity uncertain. The sequenced DNA is TGTGCCAGCAGCGCCTATTCCGGGGATCAGCCCCAGCATTTT. The encoded protein is CASSAYSGDQPQHF.